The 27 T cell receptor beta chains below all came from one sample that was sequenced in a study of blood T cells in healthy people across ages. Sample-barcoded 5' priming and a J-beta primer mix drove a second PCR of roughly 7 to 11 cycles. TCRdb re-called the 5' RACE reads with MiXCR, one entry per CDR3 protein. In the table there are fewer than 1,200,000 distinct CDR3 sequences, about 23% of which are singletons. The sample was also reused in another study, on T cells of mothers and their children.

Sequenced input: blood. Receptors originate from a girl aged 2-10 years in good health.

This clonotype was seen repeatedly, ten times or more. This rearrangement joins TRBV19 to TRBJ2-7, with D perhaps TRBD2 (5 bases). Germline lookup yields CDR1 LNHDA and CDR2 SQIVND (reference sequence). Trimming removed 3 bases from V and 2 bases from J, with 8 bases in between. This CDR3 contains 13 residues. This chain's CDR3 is CASSIGLTYEQYF. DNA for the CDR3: TGTGCCAGTAGTATCGGACTTACCTACGAGCAGTACTTC.

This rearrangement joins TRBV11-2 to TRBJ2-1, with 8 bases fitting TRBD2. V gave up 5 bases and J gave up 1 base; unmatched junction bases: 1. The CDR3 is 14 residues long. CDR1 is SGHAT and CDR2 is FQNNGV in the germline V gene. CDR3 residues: CASSRGRSYNEQFF. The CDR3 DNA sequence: TGTGCCAGCAGCCGCGGGAGGTCCTACAATGAGCAGTTCTTC.

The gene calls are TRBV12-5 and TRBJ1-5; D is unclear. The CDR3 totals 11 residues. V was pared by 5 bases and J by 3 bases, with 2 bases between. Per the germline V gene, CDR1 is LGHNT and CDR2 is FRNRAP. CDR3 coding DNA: TGTGCTAGTGGTGTCAATCAGCCCCAGCATTTT. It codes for CASGVNQPQHF.

CDR3 sequence (DNA): TGCAGCGTAGCAGCGCCCCGGGCGAATCTGCACCAAGAGACCCAGTACTTC. The encoded protein is CSVAAPRANLHQETQYF. J is TRBJ2-5 and V is TRBV29-1; D is unclear. Trimming took 6 bases from V and 0 from J, leaving 23 bases between them. Germline values: CDR1 SQVTM, CDR2 ANQGSEA. The CDR3 is 17 residues long.

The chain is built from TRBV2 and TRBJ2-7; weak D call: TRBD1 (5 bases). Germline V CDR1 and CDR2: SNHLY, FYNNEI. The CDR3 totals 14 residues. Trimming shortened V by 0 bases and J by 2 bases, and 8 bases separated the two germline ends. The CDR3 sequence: CASSEALTAYEQYF. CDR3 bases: TGTGCCAGCAGTGAAGCGCTGACAGCCTACGAGCAGTACTTC. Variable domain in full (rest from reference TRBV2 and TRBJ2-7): EPEVTQTPSHQVTQMGQEVILRCVPISNHLYFYWYRQILGQKVEFLVSFYNNEISEKSEIFDDQFSVERPDGSNFTLKIRSTKLEDSAMYFCASSEALTAYEQYFGPGTRLTVT.

This CDR3 reads CATSRDLAGASLLHYEQFF. The CDR3 nucleotides read TGTGCCACCAGCAGAGATTTGGCAGGGGCGTCCCTATTACATTATGAGCAGTTCTTC. This chain links TRBV15 with TRBJ2-1; a weak D match, TRBD1 (6 bases). CDR3 length equals 19 residues. The germline V and J ends were trimmed by 0 bases and 8 bases, with 26 bases remaining between them. CDR1 and CDR2 from the germline V gene are LNHNV and YYDKDF (reference sequence). Variable domain in full (rest from reference TRBV15 and TRBJ2-1): DAMVIQNPRYQVTQFGKPVTLSCSQTLNHNVMYWYQQKSSQAPKLLFHYYDKDFNNEADTPDNFQSRRPNTSFCFLDIRSPGLGDTAMYLCATSRDLAGASLLHYEQFFGPGTRLTVL.

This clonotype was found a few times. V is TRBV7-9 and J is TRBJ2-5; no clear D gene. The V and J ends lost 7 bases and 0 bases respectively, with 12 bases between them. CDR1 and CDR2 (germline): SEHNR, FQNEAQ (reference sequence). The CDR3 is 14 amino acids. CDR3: CASTMLGYQETQYF. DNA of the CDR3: TGTGCCAGCACCATGTTGGGGTACCAAGAGACCCAGTACTTC. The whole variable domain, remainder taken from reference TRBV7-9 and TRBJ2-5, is DTGVSQNPRHKITKRGQNVTFRCDPISEHNRLYWYRQTLGQGPEFLTYFQNEAQLEKSRLLSDRFSAERPKGSFSTLEIQRTEQGDSAMYLCASTMLGYQETQYFGPGTRLLVL.

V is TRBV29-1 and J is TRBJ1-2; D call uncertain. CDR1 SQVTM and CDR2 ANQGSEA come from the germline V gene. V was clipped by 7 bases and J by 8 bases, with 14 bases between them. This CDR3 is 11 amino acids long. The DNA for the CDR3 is TGCAGCGCCATTTCCGTGGGAGGCTACACCTTC. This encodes CSAISVGGYTF.

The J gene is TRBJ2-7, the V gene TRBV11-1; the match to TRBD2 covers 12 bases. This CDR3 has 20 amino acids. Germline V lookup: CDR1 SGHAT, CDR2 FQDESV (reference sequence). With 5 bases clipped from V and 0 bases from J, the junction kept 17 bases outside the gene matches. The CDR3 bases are TGTGCCAGCAGCCAACACTCTCGAGGACTAGCGGGGTTGAGCTCCTACGAGCAGTACTTC. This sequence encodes CASSQHSRGLAGLSSYEQYF.

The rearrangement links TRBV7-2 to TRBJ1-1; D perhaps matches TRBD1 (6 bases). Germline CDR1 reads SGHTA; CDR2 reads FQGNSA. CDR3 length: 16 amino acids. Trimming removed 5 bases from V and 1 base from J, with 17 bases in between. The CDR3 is CASSPGRSRGNTEAFF. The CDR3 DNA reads TGTGCCAGCAGCCCAGGTCGCTCCAGGGGGAACACTGAAGCTTTCTTT.

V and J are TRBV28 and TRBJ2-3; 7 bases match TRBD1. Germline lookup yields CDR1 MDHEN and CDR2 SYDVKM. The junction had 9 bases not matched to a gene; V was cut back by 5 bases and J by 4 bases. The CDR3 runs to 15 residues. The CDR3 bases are TGTGCCAGCAGTGGCCGGGACAGCCTCTCAGATACGCAGTATTTT. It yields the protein CASSGRDSLSDTQYF. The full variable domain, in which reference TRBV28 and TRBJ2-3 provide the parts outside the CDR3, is DVKVTQSSRYLVKRTGEKVFLECVQDMDHENMFWYRQDPGLGLRLIYFSYDVKMKEKGDIPEGYSVSREKKERFSLILESASTNQTSMYLCASSGRDSLSDTQYFGPGTRLTVL.

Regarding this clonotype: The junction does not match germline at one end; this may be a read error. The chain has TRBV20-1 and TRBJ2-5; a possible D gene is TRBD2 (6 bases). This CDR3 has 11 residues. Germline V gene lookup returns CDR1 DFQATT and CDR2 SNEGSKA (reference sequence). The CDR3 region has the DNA TGCAGTGCTAGAGCTGGGGACTCCGTGTTCTTC. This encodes CSARAGDSVFF.

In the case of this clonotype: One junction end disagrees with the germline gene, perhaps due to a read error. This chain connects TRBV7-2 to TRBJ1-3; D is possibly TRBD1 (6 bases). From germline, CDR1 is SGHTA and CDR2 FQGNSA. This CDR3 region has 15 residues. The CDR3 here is CASSLEGGGGNTMYF. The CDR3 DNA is TGTGCCAGCAGCTTAGAGGGGGGCGGTGGAAACACCATGTATTTT.

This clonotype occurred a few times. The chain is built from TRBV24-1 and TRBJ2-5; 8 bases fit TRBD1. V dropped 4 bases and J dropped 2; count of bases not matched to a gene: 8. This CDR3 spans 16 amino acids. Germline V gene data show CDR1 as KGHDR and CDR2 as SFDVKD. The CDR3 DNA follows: TGTGCCACCAGTGACCAGGGGGCTTATGCACAAGAGACCCAGTACTTC. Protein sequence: CATSDQGAYAQETQYF.

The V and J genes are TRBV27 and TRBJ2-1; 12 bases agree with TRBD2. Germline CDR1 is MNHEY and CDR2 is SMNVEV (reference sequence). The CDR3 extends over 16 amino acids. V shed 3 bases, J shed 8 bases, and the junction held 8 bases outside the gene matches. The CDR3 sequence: CASSFWTSGKGDEQFF. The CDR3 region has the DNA TGTGCCAGCAGTTTCTGGACTAGCGGGAAAGGGGATGAGCAGTTCTTC.

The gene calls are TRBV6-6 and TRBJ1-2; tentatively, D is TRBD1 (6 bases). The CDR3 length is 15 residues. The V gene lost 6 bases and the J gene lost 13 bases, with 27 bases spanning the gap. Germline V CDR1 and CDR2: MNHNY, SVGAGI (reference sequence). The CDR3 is CASRPHIDRTIFGTF. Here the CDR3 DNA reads TGTGCCAGCAGACCCCACATCGACAGGACTATTTTTGGCACCTTC.

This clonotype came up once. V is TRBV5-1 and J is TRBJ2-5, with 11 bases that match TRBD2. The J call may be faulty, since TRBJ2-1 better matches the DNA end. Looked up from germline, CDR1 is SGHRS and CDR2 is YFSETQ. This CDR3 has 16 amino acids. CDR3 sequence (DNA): TGCGCCAGCAGCTTGGATCCTAGCGGGGGGATGAATGAGCAGTTCTTC. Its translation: CASSLDPSGGMNEQFF.

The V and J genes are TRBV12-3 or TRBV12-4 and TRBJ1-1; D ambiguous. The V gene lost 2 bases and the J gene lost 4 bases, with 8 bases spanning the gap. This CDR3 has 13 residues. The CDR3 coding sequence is TGTGCCAGCAGTTTACCCCGGATCACTGAAGCTTTCTTT. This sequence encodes CASSLPRITEAFF.

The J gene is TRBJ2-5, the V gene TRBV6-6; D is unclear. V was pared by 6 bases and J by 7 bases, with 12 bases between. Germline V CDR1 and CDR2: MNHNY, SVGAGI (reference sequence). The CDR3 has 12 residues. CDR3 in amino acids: CASSPKPGTQYF. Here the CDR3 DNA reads TGTGCCAGCAGCCCCAAACCTGGGACCCAGTACTTC.

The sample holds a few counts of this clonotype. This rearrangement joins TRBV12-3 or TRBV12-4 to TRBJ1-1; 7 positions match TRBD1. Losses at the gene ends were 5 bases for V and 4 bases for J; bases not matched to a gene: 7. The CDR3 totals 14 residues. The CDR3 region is CASSATGRVTEAFF. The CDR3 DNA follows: TGTGCCAGCAGTGCGACAGGGAGGGTCACTGAAGCTTTCTTT.

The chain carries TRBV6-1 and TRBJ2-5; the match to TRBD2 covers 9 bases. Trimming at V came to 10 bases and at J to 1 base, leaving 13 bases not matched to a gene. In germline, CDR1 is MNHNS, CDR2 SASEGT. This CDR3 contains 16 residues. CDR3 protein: CATKRGPSGIQETQYF. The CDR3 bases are TGTGCCACAAAGCGAGGGCCTAGCGGGATCCAAGAGACCCAGTACTTC.

The CDR3 sequence: CSATGAVQGYTF. In DNA, the CDR3 is TGCAGTGCTACAGGGGCCGTCCAGGGCTACACCTTC. V and J are TRBV20-1 and TRBJ1-2, with TRBD1 as a possible D gene (6 bases). Trimming took off 4 bases at V and 8 bases at J, with 14 bases between the two ends. The CDR3 contains 12 residues. Germline CDR1 is DFQATT and CDR2 is SNEGSKA (reference sequence).

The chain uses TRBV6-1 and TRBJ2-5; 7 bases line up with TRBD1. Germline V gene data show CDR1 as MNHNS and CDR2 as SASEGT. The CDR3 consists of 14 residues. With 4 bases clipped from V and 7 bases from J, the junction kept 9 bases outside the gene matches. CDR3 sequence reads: CASSASDRQGTQYF. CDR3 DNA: TGTGCCAGCAGTGCCTCGGACCGACAGGGGACCCAGTACTTC.

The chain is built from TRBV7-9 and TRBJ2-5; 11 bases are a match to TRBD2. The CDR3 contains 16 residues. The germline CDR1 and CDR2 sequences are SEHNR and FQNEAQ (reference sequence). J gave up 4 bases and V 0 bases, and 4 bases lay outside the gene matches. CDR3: CASSLAPLAGGETQYF. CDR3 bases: TGTGCCAGCAGCTTAGCCCCTCTAGCGGGAGGAGAGACCCAGTACTTC.

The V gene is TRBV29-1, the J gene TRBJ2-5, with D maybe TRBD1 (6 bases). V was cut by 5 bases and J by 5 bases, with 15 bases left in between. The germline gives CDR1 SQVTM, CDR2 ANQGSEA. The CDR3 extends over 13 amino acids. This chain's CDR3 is CSVPTGPGETQYF. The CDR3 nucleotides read TGCAGCGTTCCCACAGGGCCTGGGGAGACCCAGTACTTC.

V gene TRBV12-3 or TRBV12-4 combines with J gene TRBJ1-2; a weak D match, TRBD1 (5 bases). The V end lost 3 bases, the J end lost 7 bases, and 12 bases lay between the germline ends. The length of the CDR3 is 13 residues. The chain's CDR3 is CASSLGTHGGYTF. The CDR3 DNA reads TGTGCCAGCAGTTTGGGGACCCACGGTGGCTACACCTTC.

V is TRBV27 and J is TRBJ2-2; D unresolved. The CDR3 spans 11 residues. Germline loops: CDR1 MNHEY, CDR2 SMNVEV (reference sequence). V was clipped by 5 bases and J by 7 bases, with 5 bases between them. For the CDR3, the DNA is TGTGCCAGCAGTGGAAACGGGGAGCTGTTTTTT. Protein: CASSGNGELFF.